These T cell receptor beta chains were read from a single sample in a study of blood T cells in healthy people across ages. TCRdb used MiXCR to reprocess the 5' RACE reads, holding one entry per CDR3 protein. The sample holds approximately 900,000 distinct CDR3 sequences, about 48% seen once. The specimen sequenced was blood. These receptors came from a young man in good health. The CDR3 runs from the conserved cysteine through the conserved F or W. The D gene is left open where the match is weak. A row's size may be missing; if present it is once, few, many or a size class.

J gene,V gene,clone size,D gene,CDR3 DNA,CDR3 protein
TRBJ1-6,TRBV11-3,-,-,TGTGCCAGCAGCTTTCTCCCGGGACCTAGCTCCTATAATTCACCCCTCCACTTT,CASSFLPGPSSYNSPLHF
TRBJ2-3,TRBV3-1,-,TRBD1,TGTGCCAGCAGCCAAGGTGGTGCAGGGGGCTGGGAAGATACGCAGTATTTT,CASSQGGAGGWEDTQYF
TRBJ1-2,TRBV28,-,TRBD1,TGTGCCAGCAGTCCAGGGACAGGAGCGTCTAACTATGGCTACACCTTC,CASSPGTGASNYGYTF
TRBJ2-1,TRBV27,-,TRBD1,TGTGCCAGCAGAAGACAGGGAAATGATGGCGCTGAGCAGTTCTTC,CASRRQGNDGAEQFF
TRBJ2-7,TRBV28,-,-,TGTGCCAGCAGTTTATTAGGGGGGCAGGGAACCTATCCCTACGAGCAGTACTTC,CASSLLGGQGTYPYEQYF
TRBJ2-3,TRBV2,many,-,TGTGCCAGCAGTCCTATACCAGATACGCAGTATTTT,CASSPIPDTQYF
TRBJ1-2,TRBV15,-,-,TGTGCCACCAGCAGAGTCGTACAGGGTTCATCAGGCTACACCTTC,CATSRVVQGSSGYTF
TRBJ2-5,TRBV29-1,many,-,TGCCCCTGCAGACAAGAGACCCAGTACTTC,CPCRQETQYF
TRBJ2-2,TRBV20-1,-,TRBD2,TGCAGTGCTACGGGACTAGCGGGCACCGGGGAGCTGTTTTTT,CSATGLAGTGELFF
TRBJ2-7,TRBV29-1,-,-,TGCAGCTCCTCCGACTCCTACGAGCAGTACTTC,CSSSDSYEQYF
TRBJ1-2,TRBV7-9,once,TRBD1,TGTGCCAGCAGCCCTGCGAGGGGGCCAGGTGATGGCTACACCTTC,CASSPARGPGDGYTF
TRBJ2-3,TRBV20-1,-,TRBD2,TGCAGTGCCACGGGGACTAGCGGGGGCCGGGATACGCAGTATTTT,CSATGTSGGRDTQYF
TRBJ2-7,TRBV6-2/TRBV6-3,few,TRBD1,TGTGCCAGCAGTTACTTAGCAGGGGGCTTCTACGAGCAGTACTTC,CASSYLAGGFYEQYF
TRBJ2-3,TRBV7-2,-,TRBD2,TGTGCCAGCAGTGGAGCGGGGAACACAGATACGCAGTATTTT,CASSGAGNTDTQYF
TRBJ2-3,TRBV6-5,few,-,TGTGCCAGCAGTTACAAGGGGACCACAGATACGCAGTATTTT,CASSYKGTTDTQYF
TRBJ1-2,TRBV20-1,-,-,TGCAGTGCTAGTGTGGCAGTTGAATATGGCTACACCTTC,CSASVAVEYGYTF
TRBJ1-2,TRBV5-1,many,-,TGCGCCAGCAGCCCACAACTCGCGGATGGCTACACCTTC,CASSPQLADGYTF
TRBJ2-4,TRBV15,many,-,TGTGCCACCAGCAGAGATGGTGTAGTGGCCAAAAACATTCAGTACTTC,CATSRDGVVAKNIQYF
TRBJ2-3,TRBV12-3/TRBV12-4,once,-,TGTGCCAGCAGCCCATCAAGCGGAGGGAAAACAGATACGCAATATTTT,CASSPSSGGKTDTQYF
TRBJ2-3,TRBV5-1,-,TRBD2,TGCGCCAGCGGGGCGGGACTAGCGGGGAACACAGATACGCAGTATTTT,CASGAGLAGNTDTQYF
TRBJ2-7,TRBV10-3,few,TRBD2,TGTGCCATCAACCAGGGACTAGCGGGGTACTACGAGCAGTACTTC,CAINQGLAGYYEQYF
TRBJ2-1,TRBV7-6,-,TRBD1,TGTGCCAGCACGCTGGGACAGTCGTCCTACAATGAGCAGTTCTTC,CASTLGQSSYNEQFF
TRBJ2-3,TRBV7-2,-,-,TGTGCCAGCACCTACACAGATACGCAGTATTTT,CASTYTDTQYF
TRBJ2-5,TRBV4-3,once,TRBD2,TGCGCCAGCAGCCAAGATACCTCTAGCGGCCTTGGGGGAGAGACCCAGTACTTC,CASSQDTSSGLGGETQYF
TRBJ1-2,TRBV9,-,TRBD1,TGTGCCAGCAGCGCAGGGACAGAAACAAATAACTATGGCTACACCTTC,CASSAGTETNNYGYTF
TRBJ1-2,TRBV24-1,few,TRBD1,TGTGCCACCAGTGCCCCCGGTCGGGACAGCTATGGCTACACCTTC,CATSAPGRDSYGYTF
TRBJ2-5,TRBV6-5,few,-,TGTGCCAGCAGTTACTCGAAACGTTTAGAGACCCAGTACTTC,CASSYSKRLETQYF
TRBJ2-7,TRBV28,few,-,TGTGCCAGCAGTTTGGAGGCCCCGGCGATCGCCTACGAGCAGTACTTC,CASSLEAPAIAYEQYF
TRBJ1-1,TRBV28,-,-,TGTGCCAGCAGTTTATTAAGATCCCGGGGTTTGAACACTGAAGCTTTCTTT,CASSLLRSRGLNTEAFF
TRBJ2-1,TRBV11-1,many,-,TGTGCCACTACGGGCCAACGACGAGAGCAGTTCTTC,CATTGQRREQFF
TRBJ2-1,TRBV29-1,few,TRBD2,TGCAGCGTTGGGACTAGCCGAGTGGAGCAGTTCTTC,CSVGTSRVEQFF
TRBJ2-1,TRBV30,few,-,TGTGCCTGGAGCAAGGGGAGTAGCTCCTACAATGAGCAGTTCTTC,CAWSKGSSSYNEQFF
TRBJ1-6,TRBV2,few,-,TGTGCCAGCAGGGTCCGACAGGTCCAGTCACCCCTCCACTTT,CASRVRQVQSPLHF
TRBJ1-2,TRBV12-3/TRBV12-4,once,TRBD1,TGTGCCAGCAGTTTACCCGGGACAGGGGTGGATGGCTACACCTTC,CASSLPGTGVDGYTF
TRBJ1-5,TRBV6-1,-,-,TGTGCCAGCAGTGAAAGGTCGGGATTCGGCAATCAGCCCCAGCATTTT,CASSERSGFGNQPQHF
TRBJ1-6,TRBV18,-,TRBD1,TGTGCCAGCTCCCTAACCGGGACAGTCGAAACACCCCTCCACTTT,CASSLTGTVETPLHF
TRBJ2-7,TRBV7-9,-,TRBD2,TGTGCCAGCAGCACCCAACTAGCGGGGGTGTACGAGCAGTACTTC,CASSTQLAGVYEQYF
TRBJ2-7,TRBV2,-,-,TGTGCCAGCAGTGGAGGGGTAGCTGAAAGCTCCTACGAGCAGTACTTC,CASSGGVAESSYEQYF
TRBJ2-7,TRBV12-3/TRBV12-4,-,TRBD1,TGTGCCAGCAGCACCACCCGACAGGGGGGTACCTACGAGCAGTACTTC,CASSTTRQGGTYEQYF
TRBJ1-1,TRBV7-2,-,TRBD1,TGTGCCAGCAGCTACACAGGGGGCGCGAACACTGGAGCTTTCTTT,CASSYTGGANTGAFF
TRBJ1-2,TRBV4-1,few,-,TGCGCCAGCAGCCGAGGCGAGGTCGATAACTATGGCTACACCTTC,CASSRGEVDNYGYTF
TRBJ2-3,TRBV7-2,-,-,TGTGCCAGCAGCACAGGCGGTAGTGCAGATACGCGGTATTTT,CASSTGGSADTRYF
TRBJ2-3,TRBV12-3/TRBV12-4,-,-,TGTGCCAGCAGTTCTGTCCAGCGAGGTACGCAGTATTTT,CASSSVQRGTQYF
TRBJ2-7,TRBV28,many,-,TGTGCCAGCAGTTTATTCACCAGGGCAGCAGGCGAGCAGTACTTC,CASSLFTRAAGEQYF
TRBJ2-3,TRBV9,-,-,TGTGCCAGCAGTTCGGCAGGCGGGGCGAGTTCAGATACGCAGTATTTT,CASSSAGGASSDTQYF
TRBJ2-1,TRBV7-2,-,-,TGTGCCAGCAGAACAGGGAATGAGGAGACCCAGTTCTTC,CASRTGNEETQFF
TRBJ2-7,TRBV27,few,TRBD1,TGTGCCAGCAGTTCTCCCGGGACAGGGACCTACGAGCAGTACTTC,CASSSPGTGTYEQYF
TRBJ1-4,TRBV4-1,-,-,TGCGCCAGCAGCCCTGGTTACCTTAATGAAAAACTGTTTTTT,CASSPGYLNEKLFF
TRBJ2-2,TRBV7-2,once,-,TGTGCCAGCAGCGGACAGGGACTAGGGGCGAGAACCGGGGAGCTGTTTTTT,CASSGQGLGARTGELFF